Below, 10 T cell receptor beta chains from the same sample are listed, as sequenced in a study of blood T cell repertoires in COVID-19 (dated by TCRdb to between 2020 and 2021). Libraries came from the immunoSEQ multiplex PCR assay. The source is immuneACCESS, and TCRdb retained only in-frame sequences with V and J called. Part of the clones is not carried over; for the studies checked, unresolved V genes explain less than half of this, and the remainder is unexplained. In all, the sample holds under 350,000 clones, and over 75% of those were seen once. The ten largest clones add up to about 4% of the sample. Material: PBMCs or T cells enriched from blood (not recorded which). These receptors were obtained from a man aged 25 to 40 who had recovered from COVID-19.

The rearrangement uses TRBV27 and TRBJ2-7; 8 bases match TRBD2. Germline V lookup: CDR1 MNHEY, CDR2 SMNVEV (reference sequence). V lost 5 bases, J lost 2 bases, and 11 bases stayed unmatched. The CDR3 length is 16 residues. The CDR3 loop is CASSLTSGWLTYEQYF. DNA for the CDR3: TGTGCCAGCAGTCTCACTAGCGGATGGTTAACCTACGAGCAGTACTTC.

The chain couples TRBV2 to TRBJ2-3, with D perhaps matching TRBD1 (5 bases). This CDR3 contains 15 residues. Trimming left V 1 base short and J 0 bases short, with 8 bases between. The germline CDR1 and CDR2 sequences are SNHLY and FYNNEI. The CDR3 loop is CASSEVRASTDTQYF. The CDR3 DNA reads TGTGCCAGCAGTGAAGTCAGGGCAAGCACAGATACGCAGTATTTT.

This clone was seen only once. V and J are TRBV3-1 (or the pseudogene TRBV3-2) and TRBJ1-1; D is undetermined. Trimming shortened V by 8 bases and J by 11 bases, and 15 bases separated the two germline ends. The CDR3 spans 11 residues. Per the germline V gene, CDR1 is LGHDT and CDR2 is YNNKEL (reference sequence). The DNA of the CDR3 is TGTGCCAGCGGGGAGGTGGAGCGGGCTTTCTTT. Its translation is CASGEVERAFF.

The chain employs TRBV14 and TRBJ1-2; 7 bases agree with TRBD1. V lost 3 bases and J lost 4; bases outside the gene matches: 8. The CDR3 consists of 15 residues. Per the germline V gene, CDR1 is SGHDN and CDR2 is FVKESK. In DNA form, the CDR3 reads TGTGCCAGCAGCCACCCCGACAGGGACCCCTATGGCTACACCTTC. The encoded protein is CASSHPDRDPYGYTF.

V gene TRBV24-1 combines with J gene TRBJ2-4; D is unclear. The germline gives CDR1 KGHDR, CDR2 SFDVKD. Trimming left V 2 bases short and J 8 bases short, with 15 bases between. The CDR3 has 15 amino acids. In nucleotides, the CDR3 is TGTGCCACCAGTGATTCGAGGAAGGTTGAGGACATTCAGTACTTC. It is translated as CATSDSRKVEDIQYF.

CDR3 DNA: TGTGCCAGCAGCGCGGGGAGGGCCACCTTC. Its translation is CASSAGRATF. The chain joins TRBV7-9 to TRBJ1-2, with D unclear. Trimming cost V 5 bases and J 13 bases, with 11 bases left between them. The length of the CDR3 is 10 residues. Germline V gene sequence: CDR1 SEHNR, CDR2 FQNEAQ (reference sequence). Supplemented by reference TRBV7-9 and TRBJ1-2, the full variable domain reads DTGVSQNPRHKITKRGQNVTFRCDPISEHNRLYWYRQTLGQGPEFLTYFQNEAQLEKSRLLSDRFSAERPKGSFSTLEIQRTEQGDSAMYLCASSAGRATFGSGTRLTVV.

The CDR3 DNA follows: TGTGCCAGCAGCCTACAGGCCGAGAGTGGCTACACCTTC. It is translated as CASSLQAESGYTF. The rearrangement uses TRBV2 and TRBJ1-2; D possibly corresponds to TRBD1 (5 bases). CDR1 is SNHLY, CDR2 FYNNEI, per germline. CDR3 length: 13 amino acids. Trimming removed 6 bases from V and 7 bases from J, with 15 bases in between.

The genes are TRBV4-1 and TRBJ1-5; D gene ambiguous. This CDR3 has 16 residues. In germline, CDR1 is MGHRA, CDR2 YSYEKL. Trimming shortened V by 0 bases and J by 4 bases, and 13 bases separated the two germline ends. In DNA form, the CDR3 reads TGCGCCAGCAGCCAAGATGGAGTGTTTCGGAATCAGCCCCAGCATTTT. Its translation: CASSQDGVFRNQPQHF.

This clone was picked up one time. The V gene is TRBV11-3, the J gene TRBJ2-7; weak D call: TRBD2 (6 bases). With 4 bases removed from V and 3 bases from J, the gap between germline ends came to 13 bases. This CDR3 is built from 14 residues. The germline gives CDR1 SGHNT, CDR2 YENEEA. CDR3 nucleotide sequence: TGTGCCAGCAGCTCGACCCGTAGCGGCTACGAGCAGTACTTC. Translation gives CASSSTRSGYEQYF.

The chain links TRBV28 to TRBJ1-2, with 10 bases matching TRBD1. After removal of 5 bases from V and 8 bases from J, the junction contained 17 bases not matched to a gene. This CDR3 has 17 amino acids. The germline gives CDR1 MDHEN, CDR2 SYDVKM. The CDR3 region has the DNA TGTGCCAGCAGTGTGGGACTCACCGGGACAGGGGCTCGAGGCTACACCTTC. This translates into CASSVGLTGTGARGYTF.